These 13 T cell receptor beta chains were sequenced from one sample in a study of CD8 T cells in Susac syndrome (dated by TCRdb to between 2017 and 2020). Receptor amplification or capture employed the immunoSEQ multiplex PCR assay. RNA was extracted using the RNeasy kit, and roughly 0.5 to 1 microgram was reverse transcribed with random hexamers. TCRdb cleaned the public reads at Q25 with fastp, built clones with MiXCR and kept in-frame beta chains. Every distinct CDR3 protein forms one entry, paired with its most common genes and DNA. The sample contains about 280,000 distinct CDR3 sequences, more than 75% of them found a single time. The ten largest clones take up about 0.11% of the sample. The specimen sequenced was CD8+ T cells from PBMCs. Receptors were obtained from a human donor with multiple sclerosis.

This clonotype turned up a few times. The V call is TRBV6-5, the J call TRBJ2-7; D is perhaps TRBD1 (5 bases). V was trimmed by 2 bases and J by 2 bases, leaving 7 bases between them. Germline CDR1 and CDR2: MNHEY and SVGAGI. This CDR3 region has 13 residues. The CDR3 DNA follows: TGTGCCAGCAGTTACGGCAGGGCCTACGAGCAGTACTTC. Translating gives CASSYGRAYEQYF.

In its sample, this clonotype was seen once. The chain couples TRBV5-1 to TRBJ2-1; TRBD1 agrees at 7 bases. The CDR3 has 18 residues. From germline, CDR1 is SGHRS and CDR2 YFSETQ. V lost 5 bases, J lost 8 bases, and 22 bases stayed unmatched. The CDR3 nucleotides are TGCGCCAGCAGTCAGACCCACAGGGGCGCCCGACGTATCGATGAGCAGTTCTTC. As protein: CASSQTHRGARRIDEQFF. Together with reference TRBV5-1 and TRBJ2-1, the CDR3 gives the full variable domain: KAGVTQTPRYLIKTRGQQVTLSCSPISGHRSVSWYQQTPGQGLQFLFEYFSETQRNKGNFPGRFSGRQFSNSRSEMNVSTLELGDSALYLCASSQTHRGARRIDEQFFGPGTRLTVL.

Only one count was recorded for this clonotype. The V gene is TRBV4-1, the J gene TRBJ2-4, with TRBD2 matching over 9 bases. CDR1 MGHRA and CDR2 YSYEKL come from the germline V gene. V lost 3 bases, J lost 1 base, and 4 bases stayed unmatched. The CDR3 sequence is 16 residues long. This chain's CDR3 is CASSQVAGAAKNIQYF. The CDR3 DNA reads TGCGCCAGCAGCCAGGTAGCGGGAGCGGCCAAAAACATTCAGTACTTC.

This clonotype appeared a few times. The chain uses TRBV28 and TRBJ2-7; possibly TRBD1 for D (5 bases). The CDR3 has 14 residues. Germline CDR1 MDHEN, CDR2 SYDVKM. Between the trimmed V and J ends, which lost 4 bases and 5 bases, there was a span of 15 bases. The CDR3 DNA follows: TGTGCCAGCAGTTCCCCAGGGTTACGCGACGAGCAGTACTTC. This gives the protein CASSSPGLRDEQYF.

This sequence joins TRBV6-5 and TRBJ1-6; possibly TRBD1 for D (6 bases). With 8 bases removed from V and 7 bases from J, the gap between germline ends came to 15 bases. The CDR3 is 14 amino acids. From germline, CDR1 is MNHEY and CDR2 SVGAGI. This CDR3 reads CASGLTGPNSPLHF. The CDR3 DNA sequence: TGTGCCAGCGGCCTAACAGGGCCGAATTCACCCCTCCACTTT.

The V gene is TRBV6-5, the J gene TRBJ2-7; 10 nucleotides line up with TRBD1. With 4 bases clipped from V and 5 bases from J, the junction kept 8 bases outside the gene matches. Germline-derived CDR1 and CDR2 are MNHEY and SVGAGI. This CDR3 is built from 15 residues. As DNA, the CDR3 is TGTGCCAGCAGTTGGGGACAGGGGAAAATGAACGAGCAGTACTTC. Encoded protein: CASSWGQGKMNEQYF.

V and J are TRBV5-5 and TRBJ1-2; unclear D gene. V shed 4 bases and J shed 7 bases, with 23 bases lying between them. The germline gives CDR1 SGHKS, CDR2 YYEKEE (reference sequence). CDR3 size: 16 residues. The CDR3 sequence is CASSPGGVGSASGYTF. As DNA, the CDR3 is TGTGCCAGCAGCCCGGGAGGCGTGGGGTCTGCAAGTGGCTACACCTTC.

In this sample, this clonotype turned up once. The J gene is TRBJ2-1, the V gene TRBV28, with 11 positions matching TRBD2. Trimming took 6 bases from V and 10 from J; bases not matched to a gene: 5. CDR3 length: 13 residues. Germline lookup yields CDR1 MDHEN and CDR2 SYDVKM. The CDR3 DNA is TGTGCCAGCAGCCTAGCGGGAGGTTGGGAGCAGTTCTTC. Protein sequence: CASSLAGGWEQFF.

This chain joins TRBV6-5 and TRBJ1-4; tentative D call: TRBD1 (6 bases). The CDR3 sequence is 13 residues long. Trimming removed 4 bases at V and 8 bases at J, with 11 bases between. Germline V gives CDR1 MNHEY, CDR2 SVGAGI. The CDR3 DNA is TGTGCCAGCAGTTCCAGGGGAGAAGAAAAACTGTTTTTT. Its translation is CASSSRGEEKLFF.

This sequence joins TRBV6-6 and TRBJ2-2; TRBD1 might be the D (5 bases). The V gene's germline CDR1 is MNHNY and CDR2 SVGAGI (reference sequence). CDR3 length equals 16 residues. Trimming shortened V by 0 bases and J by 7 bases, and 15 bases separated the two germline ends. In nucleotides, the CDR3 is TGTGCCAGCAGTTACTCGATCTGGGGCACGGGCGGGGAGCTGTTTTTT. This gives the protein CASSYSIWGTGGELFF.

The chain combines TRBV4-1 with TRBJ2-1; 8 bases map to TRBD2. Germline V gene data show CDR1 as MGHRA and CDR2 as YSYEKL. Trimming cost V 0 bases and J 4 bases; bases outside gene matches: 2. This CDR3 spans 15 amino acids. This CDR3 is CASSQDPSGYNEQFF. The CDR3 DNA is TGCGCCAGCAGCCAAGACCCTAGCGGGTACAATGAGCAGTTCTTC.

This clonotype was counted only a few times. The rearrangement joins TRBV27 to TRBJ2-3; D is undetermined. Germline V gene lookup returns CDR1 MNHEY and CDR2 SMNVEV (reference sequence). Between the trimmed V and J ends, which lost 0 bases and 1 base, there was a span of 5 bases. The CDR3 contains 14 residues. The chain's CDR3 is CASSLSLGTDTQYF. The DNA of the CDR3 is TGTGCCAGCAGTTTATCGCTAGGCACAGATACGCAGTATTTT.

V gene TRBV10-3 combines with J gene TRBJ2-1; the D gene could be TRBD1 or TRBD2 (5 bases each). Germline CDR1 reads ENHRY; CDR2 reads SYGVKD. Trimming left V 0 bases short and J 6 bases short, with 9 bases between. The CDR3 is 14 amino acids. CDR3 coding DNA: TGTGCCATCAGTGAGTCGGGACGCCTCAATGAGCAGTTCTTC. It yields the protein CAISESGRLNEQFF.